The text below deals with one T cell receptor (beta chain). In this sample, this clone turned up a few times. It has no known antigen specificity. No per-base quality is available; no much larger clone lies one base away. TCRbeta CDR3 regions were amplified from genomic DNA using the immunoSEQ Assay, a bias-controlled multiplex PCR. The study's processing was this. Nucleated cell counts per sample were estimated from amplification of reference gene primers within the assay. Sequence reads were collapsed and filtered to measure the absolute abundance of every unique TCRbeta CDR3 rearrangement. For each sample, productive Simpson clonality was calculated as the square root of Simpson's diversity index over productive rearrangements. In its TCRdb copy, this immuneACCESS table keeps in-frame sequences only and misses some clones. Where compared with another copy, unresolved V genes explain less than half of these, and the others have no known cause. V and J calls and clone size are copied from that table; D and trimming were computed from the DNA. The sample includes about 390,000 clones, with about 89% observed a single time. The ten largest clones represent 2.3% of the sample.

At one collaborating source in Seattle, patients were enrolled during active infection and were followed longitudinally through the course of disease. The collaborating institutions used their own protocols to collect whole blood in K2EDTA tubes. Collaborator samples were shipped for TCRbeta analysis as frozen whole blood, isolated PBMCs, or DNA extracted from either sample type. This sample is drawn from a study of blood T cell repertoires in COVID-19 (dated by TCRdb to about 2020). Looking at the study overall: Collaborator samples came from the United States, Italy and Spain and covered acute and convalescent phases of COVID-19. Deeply sampled blood TCRbeta repertoires from subjects exposed to, actively infected with, or recovered from COVID-19 were included in the dataset. The repertoires were released in a freely available public database intended as a resource for research on the immune response to SARS-CoV-2. The material from the prospective study consisted of cDNA or gDNA derived from T cells, B-cell-depleted T cells, or PBMCs. Where available, HLA class I and class II types were taken from metadata supplied by the sample provider and were not determined by assay-based typing. Samples came from the ongoing ImmuneRACE study (first 160 participants) plus 1,254 subjects from 6 global collaborators. The sample metadata nearly always contained a de-identified subject ID, COVID-19 status, age in years and sex. Broad study findings and their caveats: The quantity of clinical and demographic metadata differed by source and by participant and was supplied without curation.

CDR1 MGHDK and CDR2 SYGVNS are derived from the germline V gene. Reading from cysteine to phenylalanine, the CDR3 counts 13 amino acids. Solely the CDR3 DNA is kept, with 39 bases framed from the first base. V was cut back by 5 bases and J by 7 bases, leaving a gap of 11 bases between them. The origin of this receptor is a woman in her sixties or seventies with COVID-19, enrolled during active disease. Recombination linked TRBV25-1 to TRBJ2-2, with TRBD1 perhaps the D gene, on 6 matching bases. Sequenced: peripheral blood. Here is the DNA: TGTGCCAGCAGTAACAGGGAAAGCGGGGAGCTGTTTTTT. Translated, this gives CASSNRESGELFF.